The 3 T cell receptor beta chains given below trace back to one sample, sequenced in a study of shared clonotypes between healthy human individuals. Clones were sequenced by immunoSEQ multiplex PCR, and TCRdb holds only the in-frame ones, with some missing. This table holds roughly 570,000 clones, about 98% found once. It was CD45RO-negative cells, positively selected for CCR7, that made up naive CD8 cells, with terminally differentiated effector memory CD45RA+ cells excluded. The sample comprised naive CD8+ T cells sorted from blood. These receptors were obtained from a man in his thirties or forties in good health.

CDR3 amino acids: CASRTDRGWDMNTEAFF. The CDR3 DNA sequence: TGCGCCAGCAGGACCGACAGGGGGTGGGACATGAACACTGAAGCTTTCTTT. The chain uses TRBV5-1 and TRBJ1-1; TRBD1 matches at 9 bases. Trimming took 5 bases from V and 0 from J; bases not matched to a gene: 11. The CDR3 is 17 residues long. Germline-derived CDR1 and CDR2 are SGHRS and YFSETQ. Looking up the rest from reference TRBV5-1 and TRBJ1-1 gives the full variable domain: KAGVTQTPRYLIKTRGQQVTLSCSPISGHRSVSWYQQTPGQGLQFLFEYFSETQRNKGNFPGRFSGRQFSNSRSEMNVSTLELGDSALYLCASRTDRGWDMNTEAFFGQGTRLTVV.

The chain combines TRBV10-3 with TRBJ2-7, with D perhaps matching TRBD1 (5 bases). Germline V lookup: CDR1 ENHRY, CDR2 SYGVKD. V was clipped by 6 bases and J by 7 bases, with 16 bases between them. The length of the CDR3 is 13 residues. CDR3 DNA: TGTGCCATCAGAGGGGATCGTCAAGGGGAGCAGTACTTC. This encodes CAIRGDRQGEQYF.

V and J are TRBV9 and TRBJ1-1; TRBD1 agrees at 10 bases. The CDR3 contains 17 residues. Germline V gene data show CDR1 as SGDLS and CDR2 as YYNGEE. Trimming removed 3 bases from V and 3 bases from J; junction bases left unmatched: 11. CDR3 sequence: CASSAKGQGKADTEAFF. The CDR3 DNA sequence: TGTGCCAGCAGCGCCAAGGGACAGGGGAAGGCGGACACTGAAGCTTTCTTT.